One TCR beta chain is described in this entry. Germline V gene sequence: CDR1 MGHRA, CDR2 YSYEKL. The CDR3 extends over 15 amino acids. J lost 3 bases, V lost 7 bases, and 10 bases had no gene match. The sample comes from a study of blood T cell repertoires in COVID-19. Looking at the study overall: Acute and convalescent COVID-19 specimens originated in the United States, Italy and Spain.

Per the original methods: For nucleated cells, counts were estimated from reference gene primer amplification. Sequenced by immunoSEQ multiplex PCR; TCRdb stores in-frame clones only, minus some. The V and J calls and clone size were taken over from that table, and D and trimming were inferred from the DNA. Of 350,000 to 400,000 clones in the sample, roughly nine tenths were seen once. Individuals aged about 18 to 100 years were recruited from 24 US areas. Cohort assignment relied on participant-reported clinical history. The origin of this receptor is a man aged 18 to 30 who had recovered from COVID-19. The chain recombines TRBV4-1 with TRBJ1-2; 8 nucleotides match TRBD1. Material: PBMCs or T cells enriched from blood (not recorded which). The CDR3 DNA is TGCGCCAGCAACCTTGGGACAGGAGTAGACTATGGCTACACCTTC. It yields the protein CASNLGTGVDYGYTF.